This TCR beta chain was observed in a study of T-cell reconstitution after alpha-beta-depleted transplantation in children. Using unique molecular identifiers, the investigators prepared the TCRbeta library. Each CDR3 protein is one row after TCRdb ran MiXCR on the PCR reads. The sample lists more than 200,000 distinct CDR3 sequences; under 30% were seen once. This clonotype was counted at least ten times. This clonotype originated in a girl aged 2 to 10 with Fanconi anemia, due to receive a stem cell transplant. The specimen was PBMCs, collected before TCRalphabeta/CD19-depleted stem cell transplant.

The CDR3 here is CASSFSNYGYTF. The CDR3 DNA sequence: TGTGCCAGCAGTTTTTCTAACTATGGCTACACCTTC. This chain connects TRBV12-3 or TRBV12-4 to TRBJ1-2; unclear D gene. This CDR3 contains 12 residues. The V end lost 3 bases, the J end lost 0 bases, and 2 bases lay between the germline ends.